The 21 T cell receptor beta chains below all came from one sample that was sequenced in a study of neoadjuvant anti-PD-1 for oral cavity cancer. Time point denoted: after neoadjuvant nivolumab, at surgical resection. Profiled with immunoSEQ multiplex PCR; TCRdb holds only in-frame clones, not every one. The sample contains roughly 25,000 clones, 26% of which appear only once. The input for sequencing was tumor tissue, taken after nivolumab (anti-PD-1) treatment. The source of these receptors is a person between 35 and 79 years old with oral cavity squamous cell carcinoma.

This clone has a handful of counts. The chain employs TRBV9 and TRBJ2-1; 7 bases match TRBD1. The length of the CDR3 is 15 residues. V lost 0 bases and J lost 4; bases outside the gene matches: 4. Per germline, CDR1 SGDLS and CDR2 YYNGEE. CDR3 amino acids: CASSVDGTDYNEQFF. The DNA of the CDR3 is TGTGCCAGCAGCGTAGATGGGACAGATTACAATGAGCAGTTCTTC.

The chain recombines TRBV14 with TRBJ2-1; the match to TRBD1 covers 7 bases. Germline-derived CDR1 and CDR2 are SGHDN and FVKESK. After removal of 2 bases from V and 14 bases from J, the junction contained 12 bases not matched to a gene. The CDR3 totals 14 residues. This chain's CDR3 is CASSQIKLGTVKFF. CDR3 bases: TGTGCCAGCAGCCAAATAAAGTTAGGGACAGTAAAGTTCTTC. The variable domain in full, with the rest retrieved from reference TRBV14 and TRBJ2-1, is EAGVTQFPSHSVIEKGQTVTLRCDPISGHDNLYWYRRVMGKEIKFLLHFVKESKQDESGMPNNRFLAERTGGTYSTLKVQPAELEDSGVYFCASSQIKLGTVKFFGPGTRLTVL.

This clone was counted only a few times. The chain employs TRBV14 and TRBJ1-5, with TRBD1 identical over 12 bases. CDR1 and CDR2 from the germline V gene are SGHDN and FVKESK. This CDR3 spans 16 amino acids. The ends lost 4 bases at V and 7 bases at J; junction bases unmatched: 8. CDR3 sequence (DNA): TGTGCCAGCAGCCTGAGGGGACAGGGGGCAGGACAGCCCCAGCATTTT. This gives the protein CASSLRGQGAGQPQHF.

The genes are TRBV7-2 and TRBJ2-1; 8 nucleotides match TRBD1. Germline V gene sequence: CDR1 SGHTA, CDR2 FQGNSA. The ends lost 2 bases at V and 5 bases at J; junction bases unmatched: 5. The CDR3 is 15 amino acids. CDR3 residues: CASSLRQGFHNEQFF. The CDR3 region has the DNA TGTGCCAGCAGCTTACGACAGGGGTTTCACAATGAGCAGTTCTTC.

This clone occurred a few times. The chain couples TRBV30 to TRBJ2-6; unclear D gene. The germline CDR1 and CDR2 sequences are GTSNPN and SVGIG (reference sequence). The CDR3 has 13 residues. V was trimmed by 1 base and J by 4 bases, leaving 5 bases between them. The DNA for the CDR3 is TGTGCCTGGAGTGGAGGCGGGGCCAACGTCCTGACTTTC. The encoded protein is CAWSGGGANVLTF.

The gene calls are TRBV7-9 and TRBJ1-1; no clear D. CDR3 length equals 13 residues. The germline V gene has CDR1 SEHNR and CDR2 FQNEAQ (reference sequence). Trimming removed 7 bases from V and 4 bases from J, with 13 bases in between. CDR3 bases: TGTGCCAGCACCCCGGGAGTGCGCACTGAAGCTTTCTTT. Its protein product is CASTPGVRTEAFF.

Only a few counts were recorded for this clone. The CDR3 sequence: CASSHPGANVLTF. DNA of the CDR3: TGCGCCAGCAGCCACCCCGGGGCCAACGTCCTGACTTTC. This sequence joins TRBV4-1 and TRBJ2-6; no firm D call. Germline-derived CDR1 and CDR2 are MGHRA and YSYEKL. There are 13 residues in the CDR3. V was trimmed by 3 bases and J by 4 bases, leaving 4 bases between them.

This clone was found a few times. The chain joins TRBV7-2 to TRBJ2-3, with 10 nucleotides matching TRBD1. Germline-derived CDR1 and CDR2 are SGHTA and FQGNSA. CDR3 length: 15 residues. V shed 6 bases, J shed 6 bases, and the junction held 9 bases outside the gene matches. The CDR3 DNA follows: TGTGCCAGCAGTAAAGACAGGGGGCAATTTGATACGCAGTATTTT. Encoded protein: CASSKDRGQFDTQYF.

The chain uses TRBV11-2 and TRBJ2-3; the D call may be TRBD1 or TRBD2 (5 bases each). Trimming stripped 5 bases from V and 2 bases from J, with 17 bases between. The CDR3 contains 16 residues. Germline loops: CDR1 SGHAT, CDR2 FQNNGV. This CDR3 is CASSPGGGASTDTQYF. As DNA, the CDR3 is TGTGCCAGCAGCCCAGGAGGTGGGGCATCCACAGATACGCAGTATTTT.

The table lists this clone with a few counts. The CDR3 DNA is TGCGCCAGCAGCTTGACAGAATCCTCGGCCCAGCATTTT. This translates into CASSLTESSAQHF. This chain connects TRBV5-1 to TRBJ1-5; D is uncertain. Trimming took off 1 base at V and 11 bases at J, with 13 bases between the two ends. The CDR3 has 13 amino acids. The germline gives CDR1 SGHRS, CDR2 YFSETQ. The whole variable domain, filled in from reference TRBV5-1 and TRBJ1-5, reads KAGVTQTPRYLIKTRGQQVTLSCSPISGHRSVSWYQQTPGQGLQFLFEYFSETQRNKGNFPGRFSGRQFSNSRSEMNVSTLELGDSALYLCASSLTESSAQHFGDGTRLSIL.

CDR3 sequence: CASSLRGGSGANVLTF. The CDR3 coding sequence is TGTGCCAGCTCCCTTCGAGGAGGGTCTGGGGCCAACGTCCTGACTTTC. The chain links TRBV18 to TRBJ2-6; possible D gene TRBD2, 6 bases. With 6 bases removed from V and 1 base from J, the gap between germline ends came to 13 bases. Germline V gene data show CDR1 as KGHSH and CDR2 as LQKENI. The CDR3 has 16 residues.

This clone was seen only once. V usage is TRBV29-1 and J usage is TRBJ1-1, with TRBD1 matching over 7 bases. Trimming at V came to 6 bases and at J to 0 bases, leaving 4 bases not matched to a gene. CDR3 length: 13 amino acids. Germline CDR1 SQVTM, CDR2 ANQGSEA. CDR3: CSVPGQLNTEAFF. For the CDR3, the DNA is TGCAGCGTACCGGGACAGTTGAACACTGAAGCTTTCTTT.

V usage is TRBV12-5 and J usage is TRBJ2-7; 7 bases match TRBD1. Germline V gives CDR1 LGHNT, CDR2 FRNRAP. V lost 1 base and J lost 4; bases outside the gene matches: 10. The CDR3 extends over 16 amino acids. As DNA, the CDR3 is TGTGCTAGTGGTTTGGCCCAGGGGGTTTTAGGGTACGAGCAGTACTTC. Its translation: CASGLAQGVLGYEQYF.

The genes are TRBV5-6 and TRBJ1-1, with D perhaps matching TRBD1 (5 bases). The V end lost 4 bases, the J end lost 4 bases, and 14 bases lay between the germline ends. The CDR3 is made up of 14 amino acids. Germline V lookup: CDR1 SGHDT, CDR2 YYEEEE. DNA of the CDR3: TGTGCCAGCAGCCTCGGGACGCTGGGCACTGAAGCTTTCTTT. Translating gives CASSLGTLGTEAFF.

This clone showed up just a few times. CDR3 sequence: CASSSTGDSGANVLTF. CDR3 DNA sequence: TGTGCCAGCAGTTCGACAGGGGACTCTGGGGCCAACGTCCTGACTTTC. The chain recombines TRBV28 with TRBJ2-6, with 8 bases lining up with TRBD1. V shed 4 bases, J shed 0 bases, and the junction held 2 bases outside the gene matches. The CDR3 sequence is 16 residues long. CDR1 and CDR2 from the germline V gene are MDHEN and SYDVKM.

The sample holds many counts of this clone. This chain uses TRBV29-1 with TRBJ1-2; a possible D gene is TRBD1 (5 bases). V dropped 6 bases and J dropped 4 bases, with 15 bases sitting between them. Germline lookup yields CDR1 SQVTM and CDR2 ANQGSEA. The CDR3 has 13 amino acids. CDR3: CSVAVQASYGYTF. CDR3 nucleotide sequence: TGCAGCGTGGCAGTACAGGCCTCCTATGGCTACACCTTC.

V and J are TRBV11-2 and TRBJ1-5; TRBD1 matches at 8 bases. The V gene's germline CDR1 is SGHAT and CDR2 FQNNGV. J gave up 4 bases and V 5 bases, and 10 bases lay outside the gene matches. The CDR3 is 16 residues long. CDR3 amino acids: CASSPGQGVINQPQHF. CDR3 bases: TGTGCCAGCAGCCCCGGACAGGGAGTGATAAATCAGCCCCAGCATTTT.

This clone was found many times. This chain joins TRBV7-6 and TRBJ2-1; TRBD2 matches at 12 bases. The length of the CDR3 is 16 residues. The J segment lost 7 bases and the V segment lost 0 bases, leaving 4 bases of the junction unmatched. Germline CDR1 SGHVS, CDR2 FNYEAQ. CDR3 loop: CASSLATSGSRNEQFF. In DNA, the CDR3 is TGTGCCAGCAGCTTAGCGACTAGCGGGAGTAGGAATGAGCAGTTCTTC.

This chain links TRBV5-1 with TRBJ2-1; TRBD2 aligns across 9 bases. J lost 8 bases, V lost 4 bases, and 13 bases had no gene match. The V gene's germline CDR1 is SGHRS and CDR2 YFSETQ. The CDR3 has 16 residues. This CDR3 reads CASSVLATSGGDEQFF. The CDR3 DNA sequence: TGCGCCAGCAGCGTCCTCGCGACTAGCGGTGGGGATGAGCAGTTCTTC.

This clone was detected ten times or more. The chain combines TRBV15 with TRBJ1-1, with D possibly TRBD1 on 5 matching bases. There are 14 residues in the CDR3. Germline lookup yields CDR1 LNHNV and CDR2 YYDKDF (reference sequence). V was pared by 2 bases and J by 4 bases, with 11 bases between. CDR3 amino acids: CATSRRGLGTEAFF. The CDR3 DNA reads TGTGCCACCAGCAGACGGGGCCTCGGCACTGAAGCTTTCTTT.

A single count supports this clone. This chain uses TRBV5-4 with TRBJ2-2; 10 positions agree with TRBD2. Germline V gives CDR1 SGHNT, CDR2 YYREEE (reference sequence). V trimming: 2 bases; J trimming: 6 bases; junction bases outside the gene matches: 10. The CDR3 length is 17 residues. CDR3 bases: TGTGCCAGCAGCTTAGGGCTAGCGGGGGCCAACGCCGGGGAGCTGTTTTTT. Its protein product is CASSLGLAGANAGELFF.